This TCR beta chain was identified in a study of blood T cell repertoires in COVID-19. Study-wide background: COVID-19 samples collected from the United States, Italy and Spain covered acute and convalescent phases. Sources were T cells, B-cell-depleted T cells, or PBMCs; the material itself was cDNA or gDNA.

Original processing notes: Counts of nucleated cells, estimated from reference gene primer amplification, were obtained. The table came from immunoSEQ multiplex PCR; TCRdb's copy has only in-frame clones and leaves some out. V, J and clone size are those of that table, while D and trimming were read from the DNA. Seen here are around 320,000 clones, about nine tenths observed once, and the top ten hold 6.9%. Germline CDR1 SGHRS, CDR2 YFSETQ. The CDR3 runs to 14 residues. V shed 5 bases and J 0 bases; nucleotides not matched to a gene: 2. This TCR derives from a woman aged 25 to 45 who had recovered from COVID-19. The sample consisted of peripheral blood. The V and J genes are TRBV5-1 and TRBJ2-3, with 8 bases that match TRBD2. CDR3 in amino acids: CASSGTRSTDTQYF. Written as DNA, the CDR3 is TGCGCCAGCAGTGGGACTAGAAGCACAGATACGCAGTATTTT. Supplemented by reference TRBV5-1 and TRBJ2-3, the full variable domain reads KAGVTQTPRYLIKTRGQQVTLSCSPISGHRSVSWYQQTPGQGLQFLFEYFSETQRNKGNFPGRFSGRQFSNSRSEMNVSTLELGDSALYLCASSGTRSTDTQYFGPGTRLTVL.